The sample holds one count of the clone carrying this T cell receptor beta chain. The antigen is undetermined. This record comes from a study of shared clonotypes between healthy human individuals. The study drew all its donors from Caucasian adults living in Nashville, Tennessee. General study findings and limits: The sampled material consisted only of blood, and tissue repertoires are likely to differ. It was the few donors that limited the genetic and exposure-history diversity represented.

Repertoires were generated with immunoSEQ multiplex PCR, while TCRdb's copy carries only in-frame clones and drops some. Of around 480,000 clones listed, about 80% are singletons. This TCR derives from a woman in her 40s in good health. Some clones in this sample may be carry-over from other donors' samples. Sequencing was performed on PBMCs.

The CDR3: CASRRDRETETQYF. The CDR3 DNA reads as TGTGCCAGCAGGCGGGACAGGGAGACAGAGACCCAGTACTTC. The chain couples TRBV2 to TRBJ2-5, with TRBD1 identical over 9 bases. The length of the CDR3 is 14 residues. Germline trimming cut 6 bases from V and 4 bases from J; bases unmatched to any gene: 6. Germline CDR1 and CDR2: SNHLY and FYNNEI.